This T cell receptor beta chain was observed in a study of tumor-infiltrating lymphocytes in primary liver carcinoma. For blood RNA, unsorted whole blood served as the source, and germline DNA was extracted too. The CDR3 is 13 residues long. Germline V gene data show CDR1 as SGHAT and CDR2 as FQNNGV. The V end lost 2 bases, the J end lost 3 bases, and 6 bases lay between the germline ends. The template, approximately 500 ng total RNA, yielded TCR beta cDNA made with a constant-region primer. TCR beta libraries came from three nested multiplex PCR rounds using slightly modified ARM-PCR. Each of the first two PCR rounds ran nine to ten cycles with TRBV1-TRBV30 forward and C-beta reverse primers. TCRdb processed the multiplex PCR reads anew with MiXCR; each CDR3 protein has one entry. Counted here are approximately 300,000 distinct CDR3 sequences, 65% occurring once; the ten biggest clones make up roughly 9%.

V gene TRBV11-2 combines with J gene TRBJ2-3; D unresolved. Sequencing used peripheral blood. This TCR derives from a man aged 40-50 years with primary liver carcinoma and hepatitis B virus infection. CDR3 in amino acids: CASSLIGTDTQYF. The CDR3 nucleotides read TGTGCCAGCAGCTTAATAGGGACAGATACGCAGTATTTT.